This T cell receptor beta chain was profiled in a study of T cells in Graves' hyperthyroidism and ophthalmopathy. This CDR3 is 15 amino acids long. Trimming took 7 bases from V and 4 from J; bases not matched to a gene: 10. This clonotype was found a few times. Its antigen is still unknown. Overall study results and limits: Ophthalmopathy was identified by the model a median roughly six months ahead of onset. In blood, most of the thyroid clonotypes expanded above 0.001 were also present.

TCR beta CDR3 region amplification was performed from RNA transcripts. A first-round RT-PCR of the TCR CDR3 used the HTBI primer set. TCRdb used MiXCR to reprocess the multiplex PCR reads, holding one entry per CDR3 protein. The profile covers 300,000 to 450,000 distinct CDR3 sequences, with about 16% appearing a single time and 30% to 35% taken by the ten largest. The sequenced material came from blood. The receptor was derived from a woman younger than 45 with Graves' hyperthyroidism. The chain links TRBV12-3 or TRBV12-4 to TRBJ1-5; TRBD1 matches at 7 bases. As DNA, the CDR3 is TGTGCCAGCACCACTTCACAGGGGATTAATCAGCCCCAGCATTTT. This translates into CASTTSQGINQPQHF.